These T cell receptor beta chains were read from a single sample in a study of blood T cell repertoires in COVID-19. Assay used: immunoSEQ multiplex PCR; TCRdb lists only in-frame clones, some missing. The sample consists of about 160,000 clones, 84% of them appearing once. Input material: peripheral blood. These receptors all stem from a man between 70 and 80 years old with acute or convalescent COVID-19. The CDR3 runs from the conserved cysteine through the conserved F or W. The D gene is left open where the match is weak. Part of the rows lack a size; the others show once, few, many or a class for expanded clones.

J gene: TRBJ2-1; clone size: NA; D gene: TRBD2; V gene: TRBV20-1; CDR3 protein: CSASRLLAGINEQFF; CDR3 DNA: TGCAGTGCTAGTCGGTTGCTAGCGGGAATAAATGAGCAGTTCTTC
J gene: TRBJ2-7; clone size: many; D gene: NA; V gene: TRBV10-3; CDR3 protein: CATRPGVGAKDSYEQYF; CDR3 DNA: TGTGCCACGCGCCCCGGGGTGGGAGCAAAGGACTCCTACGAGCAGTACTTC
J gene: TRBJ2-1; clone size: NA; D gene: TRBD1; V gene: TRBV23-1; CDR3 protein: CASITGDRGRRCSYNEQFF; CDR3 DNA: TGCGCCAGCATTACGGGGGACAGGGGCCGACGCTGCTCCTACAATGAGCAGTTCTTC
J gene: TRBJ1-2; clone size: NA; D gene: NA; V gene: TRBV3-1/TRBV3-2; CDR3 protein: CASSQDPGSNYGYTF; CDR3 DNA: TGTGCCAGCAGCCAAGATCCCGGTTCCAACTATGGCTACACCTTC
J gene: TRBJ1-2; clone size: NA; D gene: NA; V gene: TRBV12-2; CDR3 protein: CASRLPGRYGYTF; CDR3 DNA: TGTGCAAGTCGCTTACCTGGGAGATATGGCTACACCTTC
J gene: TRBJ1-4; clone size: NA; D gene: NA; V gene: TRBV28; CDR3 protein: CASSSPTGATNEKLFF; CDR3 DNA: TGTGCCAGCAGTTCTCCGACAGGAGCAACTAATGAAAAACTGTTTTTT
J gene: TRBJ1-1; clone size: once; D gene: TRBD1; V gene: TRBV27; CDR3 protein: CASRKQGADTEAFF; CDR3 DNA: TGTGCCAGCAGGAAACAGGGGGCTGACACTGAAGCTTTCTTT
J gene: TRBJ2-3; clone size: NA; D gene: NA; V gene: TRBV5-1; CDR3 protein: CASSTSQTGTDTQYF; CDR3 DNA: TGCGCCAGCAGTACAAGTCAGACAGGCACAGATACGCAGTATTTT
J gene: TRBJ2-2; clone size: NA; D gene: NA; V gene: TRBV30; CDR3 protein: CAWRGGPGNRELFF; CDR3 DNA: TGTGCCTGGAGGGGGGGGCCGGGCAACCGGGAGCTGTTTTTT
J gene: TRBJ1-3; clone size: NA; D gene: NA; V gene: TRBV6-1; CDR3 protein: CASSGGPFRRSSGNTIYF; CDR3 DNA: TGTGCCAGCAGTGGGGGCCCCTTTCGACGGAGCTCTGGAAACACCATATATTTT
J gene: TRBJ1-3; clone size: NA; D gene: NA; V gene: TRBV11-2; CDR3 protein: CASSTGSASGNTIYF; CDR3 DNA: TGTGCCAGCAGCACCGGGTCGGCCTCTGGAAACACCATATATTTT
J gene: TRBJ2-1; clone size: few; D gene: NA; V gene: TRBV28; CDR3 protein: CASTVVADFDEQFF; CDR3 DNA: TGTGCCAGTACGGTGGTTGCCGATTTCGATGAGCAGTTCTTC
J gene: TRBJ1-2; clone size: NA; D gene: NA; V gene: TRBV2; CDR3 protein: CASSRQVGYTF; CDR3 DNA: TGTGCCAGCAGTCGACAGGTGGGCTACACCTTC
J gene: TRBJ1-2; clone size: NA; D gene: NA; V gene: TRBV2; CDR3 protein: CASSKAPADYGYTF; CDR3 DNA: TGTGCCAGCTCCAAGGCCCCCGCGGACTATGGCTACACCTTC
J gene: TRBJ2-3; clone size: NA; D gene: TRBD2; V gene: TRBV9; CDR3 protein: CASSPGLDTDTQYF; CDR3 DNA: TGTGCCAGCAGCCCGGGACTAGACACAGATACGCAGTATTTT
J gene: TRBJ1-1; clone size: NA; D gene: NA; V gene: TRBV3-1/TRBV3-2; CDR3 protein: CASSQGTGYTEAFF; CDR3 DNA: TGTGCCAGCAGCCAAGGAACAGGGTACACTGAAGCTTTCTTT
J gene: TRBJ1-6; clone size: NA; D gene: NA; V gene: TRBV19; CDR3 protein: CASNLKGVSPLHF; CDR3 DNA: TGTGCCAGTAACCTCAAAGGGGTTTCACCCCTCCACTTT
J gene: TRBJ1-1; clone size: NA; D gene: NA; V gene: TRBV9; CDR3 protein: CASSVEWATEAFF; CDR3 DNA: TGTGCCAGCAGCGTAGAGTGGGCGACTGAAGCTTTCTTT
J gene: TRBJ2-1; clone size: once; D gene: TRBD2; V gene: TRBV6-5; CDR3 protein: CASARERYNEQFF; CDR3 DNA: TGTGCCAGCGCGCGGGAGAGATACAATGAGCAGTTCTTC
J gene: TRBJ1-3; clone size: NA; D gene: NA; V gene: TRBV7-2; CDR3 protein: CASGSSTASSGNTIYF; CDR3 DNA: TGTGCCAGCGGATCCTCGACAGCGAGCTCTGGAAACACCATATATTTT
J gene: TRBJ2-5; clone size: NA; D gene: NA; V gene: TRBV11-2; CDR3 protein: CASSLGVLAGAGRETQYF; CDR3 DNA: TGTGCCAGCAGCTTAGGTGTCTTGGCAGGGGCCGGTAGGGAGACCCAGTACTTC
J gene: TRBJ1-4; clone size: NA; D gene: NA; V gene: TRBV5-4; CDR3 protein: CASSPGYTNEKLFF; CDR3 DNA: TGTGCCAGCAGCCCAGGGTATACTAATGAAAAACTGTTTTTT
J gene: TRBJ1-4; clone size: NA; D gene: NA; V gene: TRBV27; CDR3 protein: CASSLIGTTINEKLFF; CDR3 DNA: TGTGCCAGCAGTTTAATCGGGACAACAATTAATGAAAAACTGTTTTTT
J gene: TRBJ2-1; clone size: NA; D gene: NA; V gene: TRBV2; CDR3 protein: CASSPTPTDYNEQFF; CDR3 DNA: TGTGCCAGCAGCCCGACACCGACAGACTACAATGAGCAGTTCTTC
J gene: TRBJ1-5; clone size: NA; D gene: TRBD1; V gene: TRBV5-1; CDR3 protein: CASSPDRDTQPQHF; CDR3 DNA: TGCGCCAGCAGCCCGGACAGGGATACTCAGCCCCAGCATTTT
J gene: TRBJ2-2; clone size: NA; D gene: NA; V gene: TRBV19; CDR3 protein: CASSRQGGNTGELFF; CDR3 DNA: TGTGCCAGTAGTAGGCAGGGGGGGAACACCGGGGAGCTGTTTTTT
J gene: TRBJ1-1; clone size: NA; D gene: NA; V gene: TRBV5-4; CDR3 protein: CASSPSGGEHAEAFF; CDR3 DNA: TGTGCCAGCAGCCCCAGTGGGGGGGAGCACGCTGAAGCTTTCTTT
J gene: TRBJ2-2; clone size: once; D gene: TRBD1; V gene: TRBV5-1; CDR3 protein: CASSSSGTGANTGELFF; CDR3 DNA: TGCGCCAGCAGCTCATCCGGGACAGGGGCGAACACCGGGGAGCTGTTTTTT
J gene: TRBJ2-5; clone size: NA; D gene: NA; V gene: TRBV5-1; CDR3 protein: CASSLAGGPQETQYF; CDR3 DNA: TGCGCCAGCAGCTTGGCCGGAGGGCCCCAAGAGACCCAGTACTTC
J gene: TRBJ2-7; clone size: NA; D gene: TRBD2; V gene: TRBV7-2; CDR3 protein: CASSLDGGLTYEQYF; CDR3 DNA: TGTGCCAGCAGCTTAGACGGGGGGTTGACCTACGAGCAGTACTTC
J gene: TRBJ2-7; clone size: NA; D gene: TRBD1; V gene: TRBV13; CDR3 protein: CASSSLRTGATYEQYF; CDR3 DNA: TGTGCCAGCAGCTCTCTTAGGACAGGGGCTACCTACGAGCAGTACTTC
J gene: TRBJ2-7; clone size: NA; D gene: TRBD2; V gene: TRBV7-9; CDR3 protein: CASGEGVAGYEQYF; CDR3 DNA: TGTGCCAGCGGGGAGGGGGTAGCGGGATACGAGCAGTACTTC
J gene: TRBJ2-7; clone size: NA; D gene: TRBD1; V gene: TRBV27; CDR3 protein: CASSLLYRGISGEQYF; CDR3 DNA: TGTGCCAGCAGTTTATTGTACAGGGGTATTTCCGGCGAGCAGTACTTC
J gene: TRBJ1-2; clone size: NA; D gene: TRBD1; V gene: TRBV5-6; CDR3 protein: CASSLGADRGPDGYTF; CDR3 DNA: TGTGCCAGCAGCTTGGGGGCGGACAGGGGGCCGGATGGCTACACCTTC
J gene: TRBJ1-1; clone size: NA; D gene: NA; V gene: TRBV19; CDR3 protein: CASKEVGGNTEAFF; CDR3 DNA: TGTGCCAGTAAGGAAGTGGGGGGGAACACTGAAGCTTTCTTT
J gene: TRBJ2-7; clone size: NA; D gene: TRBD1; V gene: TRBV28; CDR3 protein: CASSSTGGFSYEQYF; CDR3 DNA: TGTGCCAGCAGCTCAACAGGGGGCTTTTCCTACGAGCAGTACTTC
J gene: TRBJ1-4; clone size: NA; D gene: TRBD1; V gene: TRBV3-1/TRBV3-2; CDR3 protein: CASSEQGKWEKLFF; CDR3 DNA: TGTGCCAGCAGCGAACAGGGGAAATGGGAAAAACTGTTTTTT
J gene: TRBJ2-1; clone size: NA; D gene: TRBD2; V gene: TRBV11-1; CDR3 protein: CASSLGTSGANEQFF; CDR3 DNA: TGTGCCAGCAGCCTTGGGACTAGCGGGGCGAATGAGCAGTTCTTC
J gene: TRBJ1-1; clone size: once; D gene: TRBD1; V gene: TRBV18; CDR3 protein: CASRQGERTEAFF; CDR3 DNA: TGTGCCAGCAGGCAGGGGGAAAGGACTGAAGCTTTCTTT
J gene: TRBJ2-1; clone size: once; D gene: NA; V gene: TRBV10-3; CDR3 protein: CATLAFTGYNEQFF; CDR3 DNA: TGTGCCACGCTAGCTTTTACGGGATACAATGAGCAGTTCTTC
J gene: TRBJ2-3; clone size: once; D gene: TRBD2; V gene: TRBV24-1; CDR3 protein: CATSDVTSGRVDTQYF; CDR3 DNA: TGTGCCACCAGTGACGTGACTAGCGGGCGAGTAGATACGCAGTATTTT
J gene: TRBJ2-1; clone size: medium-sized; D gene: NA; V gene: TRBV3-1/TRBV3-2; CDR3 protein: CASSQDAGAKEDNEQFF; CDR3 DNA: TGTGCCAGCAGCCAGGACGCTGGGGCGAAAGAGGACAATGAGCAGTTCTTC
J gene: TRBJ2-5; clone size: NA; D gene: TRBD1; V gene: TRBV24-1; CDR3 protein: CATSDPNRGQETQYF; CDR3 DNA: TGTGCCACCAGTGACCCTAACAGGGGCCAAGAGACCCAGTACTTC
J gene: TRBJ1-2; clone size: NA; D gene: NA; V gene: TRBV24-1; CDR3 protein: CATSESLETSGYTF; CDR3 DNA: TGTGCCACCAGTGAGTCCCTAGAAACTAGTGGCTACACCTTC
J gene: TRBJ2-1; clone size: NA; D gene: TRBD2; V gene: TRBV6-1; CDR3 protein: CASSEETSGRPFF; CDR3 DNA: TGTGCCAGCAGTGAAGAGACTAGCGGGAGACCGTTCTTC
J gene: TRBJ1-2; clone size: NA; D gene: NA; V gene: TRBV7-2; CDR3 protein: CASSVGRGYTF; CDR3 DNA: TGTGCCAGCAGCGTCGGTCGTGGCTACACCTTC
J gene: TRBJ1-5; clone size: NA; D gene: NA; V gene: TRBV12-3/TRBV12-4; CDR3 protein: CASSLASQPQHF; CDR3 DNA: TGTGCCAGCAGTTTAGCGAGTCAGCCCCAGCATTTT
J gene: TRBJ1-5; clone size: NA; D gene: TRBD1; V gene: TRBV28; CDR3 protein: CASSSATGSNQPQHF; CDR3 DNA: TGTGCCAGCAGTTCCGCGACAGGGAGCAATCAGCCCCAGCATTTT
J gene: TRBJ1-5; clone size: NA; D gene: NA; V gene: TRBV28; CDR3 protein: CASISVPGGNQPQHF; CDR3 DNA: TGTGCCAGCATCTCTGTACCGGGAGGCAATCAGCCCCAGCATTTT
J gene: TRBJ1-6; clone size: NA; D gene: TRBD1; V gene: TRBV3-1/TRBV3-2; CDR3 protein: CASSQLASWTGNLYNSPLHF; CDR3 DNA: TGTGCCAGCAGCCAACTCGCCAGTTGGACAGGCAATTTGTATAATTCACCCCTCCACTTT
J gene: TRBJ1-2; clone size: NA; D gene: NA; V gene: TRBV15; CDR3 protein: CATSRVPDYGYTF; CDR3 DNA: TGTGCCACCAGCAGAGTTCCTGACTATGGCTACACCTTC
J gene: TRBJ2-5; clone size: NA; D gene: TRBD1; V gene: TRBV6-5; CDR3 protein: CASSYSGTGLGETQYF; CDR3 DNA: TGTGCCAGCAGTTACTCAGGGACAGGCCTTGGGGAGACCCAGTACTTC
J gene: TRBJ2-2; clone size: NA; D gene: TRBD1; V gene: TRBV19; CDR3 protein: CASRPDRGLTGELFF; CDR3 DNA: TGTGCCAGTCGGCCGGACAGGGGGTTGACCGGGGAGCTGTTTTTT
J gene: TRBJ2-1; clone size: NA; D gene: NA; V gene: TRBV14; CDR3 protein: CASSRLQGWNEQFF; CDR3 DNA: TGTGCCAGCAGCCGGTTGCAGGGATGGAATGAGCAGTTCTTC